The 5 T cell receptor beta chains below come from one sample, sequenced in a study of blood T cell repertoires in COVID-19. The method was immunoSEQ multiplex PCR; TCRdb's version includes in-frame clones alone and lacks a portion of them. The data show approximately 150,000 clones, approximately 81% seen once. The sequencing sample was made of peripheral blood. The source is a middle-aged man with acute or convalescent COVID-19.

V gene TRBV5-4 combines with J gene TRBJ2-7; a weak D match, TRBD1 (7 bases). Trimming removed 0 bases at V and 6 bases at J, with 10 bases between. The CDR3 length is 13 residues. Germline V gene sequence: CDR1 SGHNT, CDR2 YYREEE (reference sequence). The CDR3 loop reads CASSLGQGGEQYF. The DNA of the CDR3 is TGTGCCAGCAGCTTGGGCCAGGGGGGCGAGCAGTACTTC.

This clone was counted between two and nine times. This chain links TRBV5-6 with TRBJ2-1, with TRBD1 identical over 7 bases. The CDR3 length is 12 residues. CDR1 is SGHDT and CDR2 is YYEEEE in the germline V gene. The J segment lost 13 bases and the V segment lost 4 bases, leaving 8 bases of the junction unmatched. This CDR3 is CASSGDSPLQFF. DNA for the CDR3: TGTGCCAGCAGCGGGGACAGCCCTCTACAGTTCTTC.

The gene calls are TRBV19 and TRBJ1-1; TRBD1 matches at 10 bases. In germline, CDR1 is LNHDA, CDR2 SQIVND (reference sequence). V lost 6 bases to trimming and J lost 3 bases; unmatched junction nucleotides: 10. The CDR3 contains 16 residues. CDR3 amino acids: CASRDPGQGKDTEAFF. The CDR3 DNA reads as TGTGCCAGTAGGGACCCGGGACAGGGGAAGGACACTGAAGCTTTCTTT.

This clone was counted between two and nine times. The chain recombines TRBV7-9 with TRBJ1-6; possibly TRBD1 for D (5 bases). Trimming removed 1 base from V and 12 bases from J, with 10 bases in between. Germline lookup yields CDR1 SEHNR and CDR2 FQNEAQ (reference sequence). CDR3 length: 13 amino acids. The CDR3 reads CASSLGGVEPLHF. The DNA of the CDR3 is TGTGCCAGCAGCTTAGGGGGGGTTGAACCCCTCCACTTT.

V is TRBV3-1 (or the pseudogene TRBV3-2) and J is TRBJ1-3, with 7 bases matching TRBD1. Germline assignment: CDR1 LGHDT and CDR2 YNNKEL (reference sequence). The V gene end was trimmed by 4 bases and the J gene end by 0 bases; junction bases not matched to a gene: 9. The CDR3 runs 17 residues. The CDR3 coding sequence is TGTGCCAGCAGCCGCACGGGACAGATGAACTCTGGAAACACCATATATTTT. Translation gives CASSRTGQMNSGNTIYF.